Sequencing of this TCR beta chain was carried out in a study of T cells in Graves' hyperthyroidism and ophthalmopathy. The investigators amplified TCR beta CDR3 regions from RNA transcripts. The HTBI primer set served for first-round RT-PCR of the TCR CDR3. TCRdb redid the calling of the multiplex PCR reads with MiXCR, one entry per CDR3 protein. This sample has approximately 600,000 distinct CDR3 sequences, with roughly 20% found just once. The CDR3 runs 16 residues. Germline V gene lookup returns CDR1 MNHEY and CDR2 SVGEGT. Trimming took 4 bases from V and 4 from J, leaving 17 bases between them. Orbital computed tomography, thyroid ultrasound, serum thyroxine and TRAb, and clinical symptoms together informed the diagnoses. This clonotype has ten or more counts.

The sequence was obtained from a man aged 25 to 45 with Graves' ophthalmopathy. The sample consisted of blood. The V gene is TRBV6-2 or TRBV6-3, the J gene TRBJ1-5; D call uncertain. Here the CDR3 reads CASSSITGIQNQPQHF. The DNA for the CDR3 is TGTGCCAGCAGTTCCATAACCGGGATCCAGAATCAGCCCCAGCATTTT.